The present entry profiles one T cell receptor (beta chain) with its context. This clonotype was observed many times. Its target antigen remains unknown. No qualities accompany the bases; no much larger clone lies one base away. The reads were generated on an Illumina HiSeq 1500. TCRdb handled the public reads itself, with Q25 trimming in fastp and clone calling in MiXCR, and kept productive beta chains. Every distinct CDR3 protein forms one entry, paired with its most common genes and DNA. The sample table contains roughly 640,000 distinct CDR3 sequences; only one count was recorded for 20% to 30% of them. The ten largest clonotypes hold roughly 8% of the sample. This sample was taken from a study of T cell repertoires in cytomegalovirus infection (dated by TCRdb to between 2018 and 2021). Regarding the research as a whole: Because public TCR beta signatures pointed to carriage of CMV infection together with the matching HLA type, the HLA type of each donor mattered for the analysis.

Overall study outcomes, separate from this receptor: In the ex vivo response, HLA-C-restricted CMV-specific TCR beta clonotypes were dominant, and in two of eight donors the single most frequent clonotype came from this HLA-C-restricted group. Carriers of CMV infection plus the relevant HLA type were discriminated by the cumulative frequency of public TCR beta family members in the study cohort and in an independent 352-donor cohort.

Deletion took 0 bases off V and 8 bases off J, with a span of 38 bases between the germline ends. From the cysteine up to the phenylalanine, the CDR3 has a length of 22 residues. The only DNA kept is the CDR3, 66 bases in frame from the first base. As encoded in the germline V gene, CDR1 is SQVTM while CDR2 is ANQGSEA. This chain joins TRBV29-1 to TRBJ2-1, with a weak D call of TRBD1 (7 bases match). The specimen was CD8+ T cells from PBMCs. This sequence originates from a human donor in good health (CMV status not recorded). Some clones in this sample may be carry-over from other donors' samples. The CDR3: CSVEDDWGNRQGILREAYEQFF. The DNA is TGCAGCGTTGAAGATGATTGGGGGAATAGACAGGGAATATTAAGGGAGGCTTATGAGCAGTTCTTC.